Listed below are T cell receptor beta chains from one sample, sequenced in a study of cytomegalovirus exposure and HLA in healthy donors. Repertoires were generated with immunoSEQ multiplex PCR, while TCRdb's copy carries only in-frame clones and drops some. Among over 90,000 clones listed, more than 70% were seen once. The sample consisted of PBMCs. The receptor source for this set is a male donor in good health and CMV-seropositive. The CDR3 runs from the conserved cysteine through the conserved F or W.

CDR3 protein | V gene
CASSLAGTGNGEQYF | TRBV9
CASRLADFSTDTQYF | TRBV5-1
CASSGAVYEQYF | TRBV6-6
CASSQTSSGELFF | TRBV23-1
CASRSMTGRETQYF | TRBV28
CASGTVNTEAFF | TRBV28
CASSLQGGYYNEQFF | TRBV7-3
CASSRSLGSGANGLTF | TRBV18
CASSSQTGGAALHF | TRBV7-2
CASSPIFGSNQPQHF | TRBV6-5
CASSQAYLATNEKLFF | TRBV4-2
CASSPRGPDTQYF | TRBV7-9
CASSSLAGGRDEQFF | TRBV19
CASSYQGALGPQHF | TRBV6-5
CASSLWGGGASGANVLTF | TRBV5-1
CASSPSQSGKNIQYF | TRBV9
CASNEGGSYQETQYF | TRBV28
CASSLDRISTDTQYF | TRBV7-3
CASSLIQGTSGANVLTF | TRBV5-1
CASSLRAAQVGEQYF | TRBV4-3
CASSSGTPAGTDTQYF | TRBV5-1
CASTSGLPENIQYF | TRBV28